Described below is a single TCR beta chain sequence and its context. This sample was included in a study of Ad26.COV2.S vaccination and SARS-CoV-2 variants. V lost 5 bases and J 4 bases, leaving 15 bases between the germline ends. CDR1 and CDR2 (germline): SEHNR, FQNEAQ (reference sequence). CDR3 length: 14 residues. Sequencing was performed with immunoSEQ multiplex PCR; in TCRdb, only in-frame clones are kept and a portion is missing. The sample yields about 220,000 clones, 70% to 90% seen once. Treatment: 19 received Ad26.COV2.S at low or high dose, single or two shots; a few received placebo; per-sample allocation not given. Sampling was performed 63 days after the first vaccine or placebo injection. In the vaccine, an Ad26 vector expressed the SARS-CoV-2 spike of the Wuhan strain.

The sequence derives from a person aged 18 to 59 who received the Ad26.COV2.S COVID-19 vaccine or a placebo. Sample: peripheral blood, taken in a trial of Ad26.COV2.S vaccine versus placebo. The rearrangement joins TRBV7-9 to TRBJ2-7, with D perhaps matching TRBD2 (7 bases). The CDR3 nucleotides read TGTGCCAGCAGCCCACGGGGGGCAAGATACGAGCAGTACTTC. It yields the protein CASSPRGARYEQYF.